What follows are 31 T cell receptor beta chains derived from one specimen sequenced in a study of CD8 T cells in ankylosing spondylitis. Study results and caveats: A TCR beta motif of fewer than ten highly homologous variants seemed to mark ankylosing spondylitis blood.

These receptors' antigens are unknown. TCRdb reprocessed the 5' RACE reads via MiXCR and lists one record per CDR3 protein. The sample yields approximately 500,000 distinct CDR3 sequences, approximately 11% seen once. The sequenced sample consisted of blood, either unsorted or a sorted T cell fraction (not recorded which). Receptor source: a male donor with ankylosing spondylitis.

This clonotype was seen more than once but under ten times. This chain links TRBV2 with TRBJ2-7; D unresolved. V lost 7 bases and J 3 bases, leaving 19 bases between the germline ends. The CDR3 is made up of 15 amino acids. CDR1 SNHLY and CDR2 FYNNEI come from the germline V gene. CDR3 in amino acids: CASTAHLGQGYEQYF. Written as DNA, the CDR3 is TGTGCCAGCACCGCCCACTTAGGGCAAGGCTACGAGCAGTACTTC.

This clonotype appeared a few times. The CDR3 is CASSPQSIYEQYV. Here the CDR3 DNA reads TGTGCCAGCAGTCCCCAAAGCATCTACGAGCAGTACGTC. The chain joins TRBV28 to TRBJ2-7; D ambiguous. V shed 5 bases and J shed 3 bases, with 11 bases lying between them. The CDR3 is made up of 13 amino acids. Germline V gives CDR1 MDHEN, CDR2 SYDVKM.

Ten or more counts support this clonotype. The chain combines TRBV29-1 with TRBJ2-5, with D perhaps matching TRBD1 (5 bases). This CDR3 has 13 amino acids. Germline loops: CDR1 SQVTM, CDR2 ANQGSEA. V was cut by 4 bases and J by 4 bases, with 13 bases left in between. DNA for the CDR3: TGCAGCGTTGGGCAGGGTCGGTCAGAGACCCAGTACTTC. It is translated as CSVGQGRSETQYF.

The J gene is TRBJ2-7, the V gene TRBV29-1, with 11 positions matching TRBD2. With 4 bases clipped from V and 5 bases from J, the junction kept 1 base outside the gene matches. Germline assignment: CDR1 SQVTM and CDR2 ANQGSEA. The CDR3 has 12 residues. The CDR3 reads CSVASGRHEQYF. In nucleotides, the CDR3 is TGCAGCGTTGCTAGCGGGAGGCACGAGCAGTACTTC.

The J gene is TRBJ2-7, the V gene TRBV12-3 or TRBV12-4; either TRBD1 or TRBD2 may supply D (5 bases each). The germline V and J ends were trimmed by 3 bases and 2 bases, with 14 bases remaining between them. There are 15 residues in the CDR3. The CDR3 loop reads CASSFMGTLPYEQYV. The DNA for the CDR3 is TGTGCCAGCAGTTTCATGGGGACCCTGCCCTACGAGCAGTACGTC.

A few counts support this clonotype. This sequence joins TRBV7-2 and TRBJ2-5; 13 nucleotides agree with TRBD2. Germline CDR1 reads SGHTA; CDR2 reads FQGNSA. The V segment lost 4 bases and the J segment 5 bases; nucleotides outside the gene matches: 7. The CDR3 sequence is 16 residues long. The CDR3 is CASSSRLAGGRETQYF. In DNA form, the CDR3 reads TGTGCCAGCAGCTCCCGACTAGCGGGAGGAAGGGAGACCCAGTACTTC. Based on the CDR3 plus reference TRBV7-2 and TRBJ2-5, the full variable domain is GAGVSQSPSNKVTEKGKDVELRCDPISGHTALYWYRQSLGQGLEFLIYFQGNSAPDKSGLPSDRFSAERTGGSVSTLTIQRTQQEDSAVYLCASSSRLAGGRETQYFGPGTRLLVL.

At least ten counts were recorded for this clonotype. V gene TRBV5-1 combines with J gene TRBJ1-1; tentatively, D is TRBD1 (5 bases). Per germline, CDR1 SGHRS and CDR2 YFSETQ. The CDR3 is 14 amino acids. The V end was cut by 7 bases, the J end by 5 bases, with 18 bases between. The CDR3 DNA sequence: TGCGCCAGCCACTTCGGGGGACGTGGGACTGAAGCTTTCTTT. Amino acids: CASHFGGRGTEAFF.

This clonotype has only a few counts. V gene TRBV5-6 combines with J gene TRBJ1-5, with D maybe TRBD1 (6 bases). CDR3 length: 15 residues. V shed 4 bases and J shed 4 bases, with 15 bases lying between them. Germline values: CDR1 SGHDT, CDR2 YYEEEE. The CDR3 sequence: CASSHSDRINQPQHF. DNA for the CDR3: TGTGCCAGCAGCCATTCAGACAGGATTAATCAGCCCCAGCATTTT.

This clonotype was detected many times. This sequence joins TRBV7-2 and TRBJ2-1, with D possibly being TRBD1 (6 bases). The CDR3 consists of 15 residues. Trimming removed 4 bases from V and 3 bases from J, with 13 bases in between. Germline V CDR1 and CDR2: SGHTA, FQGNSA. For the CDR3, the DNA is TGTGCCAGCAGCTCCTTGGGGGCCGACTACAATGAGCAGTTCTTC. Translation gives CASSSLGADYNEQFF.

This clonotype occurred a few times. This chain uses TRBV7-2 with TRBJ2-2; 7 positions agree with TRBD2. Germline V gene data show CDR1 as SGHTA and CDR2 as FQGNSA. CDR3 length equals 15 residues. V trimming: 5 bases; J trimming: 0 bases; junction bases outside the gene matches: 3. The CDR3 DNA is TGTGCCAGCAGCGCCGGACTAGCGAACACCGGGGAGCTGTTTTTT. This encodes CASSAGLANTGELFF.

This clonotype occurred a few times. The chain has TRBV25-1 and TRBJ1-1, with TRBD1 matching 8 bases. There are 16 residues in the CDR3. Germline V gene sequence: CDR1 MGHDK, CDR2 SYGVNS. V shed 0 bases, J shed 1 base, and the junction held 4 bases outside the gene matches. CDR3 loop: CASSEYVDRANTEAFF. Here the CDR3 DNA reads TGTGCCAGCAGTGAATATGTGGACAGGGCGAACACTGAAGCTTTCTTT. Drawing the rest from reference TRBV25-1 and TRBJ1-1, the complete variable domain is EADIYQTPRYLVIGTGKKITLECSQTMGHDKMYWYQQDPGMELHLIHYSYGVNSTEKGDLSSESTVSRIRTEHFPLTLESARPSHTSQYLCASSEYVDRANTEAFFGQGTRLTVV.

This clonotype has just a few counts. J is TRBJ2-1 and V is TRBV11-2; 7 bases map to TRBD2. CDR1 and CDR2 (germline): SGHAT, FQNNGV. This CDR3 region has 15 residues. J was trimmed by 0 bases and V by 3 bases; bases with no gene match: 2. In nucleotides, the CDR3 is TGTGCCAGCAGCTTTAGCGGGTACTCCTACAATGAGCAGTTCTTC. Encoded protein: CASSFSGYSYNEQFF.

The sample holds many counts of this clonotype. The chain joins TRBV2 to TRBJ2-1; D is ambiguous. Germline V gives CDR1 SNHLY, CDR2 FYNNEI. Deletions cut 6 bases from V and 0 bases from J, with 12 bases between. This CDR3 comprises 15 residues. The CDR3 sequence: CASSQQTASYNEQFF. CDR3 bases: TGTGCCAGCAGCCAGCAGACCGCCTCCTACAATGAGCAGTTCTTC.

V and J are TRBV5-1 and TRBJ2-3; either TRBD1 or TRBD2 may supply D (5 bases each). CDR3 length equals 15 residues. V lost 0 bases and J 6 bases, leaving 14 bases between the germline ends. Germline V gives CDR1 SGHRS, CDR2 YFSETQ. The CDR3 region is CASSLAAGPGDTQYF. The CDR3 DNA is TGCGCCAGCAGCTTGGCGGCAGGGCCGGGGGATACGCAGTATTTT.

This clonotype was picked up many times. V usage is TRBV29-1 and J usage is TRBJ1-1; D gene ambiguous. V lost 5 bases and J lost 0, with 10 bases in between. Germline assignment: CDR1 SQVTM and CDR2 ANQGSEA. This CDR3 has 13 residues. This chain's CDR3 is CSVRNVMNTEAFF. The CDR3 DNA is TGCAGCGTTCGGAACGTCATGAACACTGAAGCTTTCTTT.

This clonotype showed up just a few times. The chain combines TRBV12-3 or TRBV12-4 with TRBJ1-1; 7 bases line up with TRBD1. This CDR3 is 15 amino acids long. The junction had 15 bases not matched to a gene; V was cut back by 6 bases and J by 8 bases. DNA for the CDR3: TGTGCCAGCAGCTCCTCGTACAGGGGCTACCGCGAAGCTTTCTTT. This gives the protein CASSSSYRGYREAFF.

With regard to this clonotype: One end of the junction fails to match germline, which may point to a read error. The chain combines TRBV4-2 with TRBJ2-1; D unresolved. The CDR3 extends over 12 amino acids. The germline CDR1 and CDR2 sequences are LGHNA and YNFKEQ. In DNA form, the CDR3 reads TGTGCCAGCAGACAAGCTGTGGATGAGCAGTTCTTC. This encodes CASRQAVDEQFF.

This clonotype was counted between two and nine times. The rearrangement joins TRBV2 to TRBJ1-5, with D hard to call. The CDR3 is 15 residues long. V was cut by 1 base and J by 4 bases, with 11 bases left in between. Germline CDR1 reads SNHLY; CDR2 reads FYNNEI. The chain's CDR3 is CASSEGTRRNQPQHF. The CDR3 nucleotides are TGTGCCAGCAGTGAAGGGACTAGGAGGAATCAGCCCCAGCATTTT. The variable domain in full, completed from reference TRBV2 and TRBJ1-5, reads EPEVTQTPSHQVTQMGQEVILRCVPISNHLYFYWYRQILGQKVEFLVSFYNNEISEKSEIFDDQFSVERPDGSNFTLKIRSTKLEDSAMYFCASSEGTRRNQPQHFGDGTRLSIL.

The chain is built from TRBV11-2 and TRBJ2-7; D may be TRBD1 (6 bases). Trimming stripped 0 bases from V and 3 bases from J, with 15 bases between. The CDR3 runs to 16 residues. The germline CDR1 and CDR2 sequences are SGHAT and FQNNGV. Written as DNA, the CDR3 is TGTGCCAGCAGCTTAGATATGGGGACAACCTTCTACGAGCAGTACGTC. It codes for CASSLDMGTTFYEQYV.

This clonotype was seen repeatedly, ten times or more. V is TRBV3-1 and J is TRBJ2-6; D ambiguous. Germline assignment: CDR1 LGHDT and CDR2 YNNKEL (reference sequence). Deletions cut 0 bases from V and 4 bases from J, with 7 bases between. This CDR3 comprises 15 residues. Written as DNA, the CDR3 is TGTGCCAGCAGCCAAGATTTCACCGGGGCCAACGTCCTGACTTTC. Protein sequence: CASSQDFTGANVLTF.

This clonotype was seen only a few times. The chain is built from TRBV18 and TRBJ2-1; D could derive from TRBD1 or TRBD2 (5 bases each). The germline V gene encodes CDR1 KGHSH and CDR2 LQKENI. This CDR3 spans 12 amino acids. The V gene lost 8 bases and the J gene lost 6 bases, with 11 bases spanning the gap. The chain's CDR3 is CASEGQGNEQFF. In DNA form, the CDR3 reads TGTGCCAGCGAGGGGCAAGGCAATGAGCAGTTCTTC.

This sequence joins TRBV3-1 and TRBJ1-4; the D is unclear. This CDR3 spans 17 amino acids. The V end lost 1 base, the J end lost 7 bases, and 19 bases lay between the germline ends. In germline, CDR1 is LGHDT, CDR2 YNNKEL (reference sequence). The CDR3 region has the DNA TGTGCCAGCAGCCAAGGGGCCCCCGGCCCAGGTGGTGAAAAACTGTTTTTT. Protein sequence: CASSQGAPGPGGEKLFF.

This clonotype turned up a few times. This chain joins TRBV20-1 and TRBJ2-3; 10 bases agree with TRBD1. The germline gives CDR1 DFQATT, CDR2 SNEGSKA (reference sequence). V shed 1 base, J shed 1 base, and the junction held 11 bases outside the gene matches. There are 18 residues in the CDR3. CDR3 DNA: TGCAGTGCTAGAGCATTCCGTCTCGGGACAGGGGGCACAGATACGCAGTATTTT. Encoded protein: CSARAFRLGTGGTDTQYF.

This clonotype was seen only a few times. The CDR3 DNA sequence: TGTGCCTCCCCCAAGTTAAGCTCCTACAATGAGCAGTTCTTC. Protein: CASPKLSSYNEQFF. The J gene is TRBJ2-1, the V gene TRBV30; D is uncertain. V was cut by 7 bases and J by 0 bases, with 13 bases left in between. CDR1 is GTSNPN, CDR2 SVGIG, per germline (reference sequence). This CDR3 region has 14 residues.

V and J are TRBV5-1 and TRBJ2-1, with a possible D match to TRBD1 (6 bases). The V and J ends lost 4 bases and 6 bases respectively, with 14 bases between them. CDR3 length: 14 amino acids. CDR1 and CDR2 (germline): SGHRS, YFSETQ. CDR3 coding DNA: TGCGCCAGCAGCCCGACCCAGACAGGCAATGAGCAGTTCTTC. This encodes CASSPTQTGNEQFF.

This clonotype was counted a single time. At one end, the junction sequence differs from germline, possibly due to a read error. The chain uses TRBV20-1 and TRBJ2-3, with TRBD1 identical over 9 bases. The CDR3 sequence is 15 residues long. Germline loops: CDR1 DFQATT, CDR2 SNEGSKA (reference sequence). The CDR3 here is CCARRDRVDTDTQYF. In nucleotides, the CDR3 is TGCTGTGCTAGAAGGGACAGGGTAGACACAGATACGCAGTATTTT.

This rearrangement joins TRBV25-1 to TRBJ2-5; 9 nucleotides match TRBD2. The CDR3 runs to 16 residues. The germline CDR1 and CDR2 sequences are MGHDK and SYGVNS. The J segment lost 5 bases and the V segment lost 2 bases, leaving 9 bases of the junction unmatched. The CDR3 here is CASSEGGRAGLETQYF. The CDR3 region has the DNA TGTGCCAGCAGTGAAGGCGGGAGGGCGGGTTTGGAGACCCAGTACTTC.

The CDR3 coding sequence is TGCAGTGCTAGAGAACATACAGGTCCCTCTGAAGCTTTCTTT. Translating it yields CSAREHTGPSEAFF. The chain employs TRBV20-1 and TRBJ1-1, with D possibly TRBD1 on 5 matching bases. Trimming removed 0 bases at V and 6 bases at J, with 14 bases between. Germline loops: CDR1 DFQATT, CDR2 SNEGSKA (reference sequence). The CDR3 has 14 residues.

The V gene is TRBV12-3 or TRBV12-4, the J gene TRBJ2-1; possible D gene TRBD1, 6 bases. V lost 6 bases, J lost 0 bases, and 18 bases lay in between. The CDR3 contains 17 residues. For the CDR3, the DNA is TGTGCCAGCAGCCGACAACGGGACACTTTCTCCTACAATGAGCAGTTCTTC. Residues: CASSRQRDTFSYNEQFF.

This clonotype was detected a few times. DNA for the CDR3: TGTGCCAGCAGGAGAGCGGACAGAGGGTTAGAGACCCAGTACTTC. This encodes CASRRADRGLETQYF. The chain is built from TRBV2 and TRBJ2-5; D is possibly TRBD1 (6 bases). This CDR3 is 15 amino acids long. The V and J ends lost 6 bases and 4 bases respectively, with 18 bases between them. Germline lookup yields CDR1 SNHLY and CDR2 FYNNEI.

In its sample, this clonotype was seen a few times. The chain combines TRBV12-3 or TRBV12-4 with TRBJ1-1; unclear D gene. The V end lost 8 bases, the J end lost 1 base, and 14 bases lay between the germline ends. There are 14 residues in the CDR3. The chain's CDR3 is CASRGELRNTEAFF. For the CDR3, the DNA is TGTGCCAGCCGCGGGGAGCTCCGGAACACTGAAGCTTTCTTT.